This section outlines one T cell receptor beta chain sequence together with its context. This entry is derived from a study of human T cells and chemical hapten exposure. At the level of the study: Small pooled library volume differences mainly caused per-sample TCR yield variation.

Within the library, unique molecular identifiers were attached to each individual cDNA molecule. In the original analysis: Counts of TCRs in each sample centred on a median of 95,638 and extended from roughly 25,000 to 750,000. Each CDR3 protein gets one entry after TCRdb re-called the RACE reads with MiXCR. Here the V and J calls rest on TCRdb's processing, not on the authors' analysis. The sample has over 100,000 distinct CDR3 sequences; approximately 9.5% are singletons. Per the germline V gene, CDR1 is SGDLS and CDR2 is YYNGEE. V was pared by 3 bases and J by 0 bases, with 3 bases of the junction left unmatched. The CDR3 has 15 amino acids. Time point specified: healthy volunteer bleed at 2 weeks. Someone pulled total RNA out of unfractionated whole blood.

The sequencing input was whole blood. The rearrangement uses TRBV9 and TRBJ2-1; TRBD2 agrees at 7 bases. This TCR was sampled from a male donor in good health. Some clones in this sample may be carry-over from other donors' samples. The CDR3 sequence: CASSGAGVSYNEQFF. CDR3 bases: TGTGCCAGCAGCGGGGCGGGAGTCTCCTACAATGAGCAGTTCTTC.